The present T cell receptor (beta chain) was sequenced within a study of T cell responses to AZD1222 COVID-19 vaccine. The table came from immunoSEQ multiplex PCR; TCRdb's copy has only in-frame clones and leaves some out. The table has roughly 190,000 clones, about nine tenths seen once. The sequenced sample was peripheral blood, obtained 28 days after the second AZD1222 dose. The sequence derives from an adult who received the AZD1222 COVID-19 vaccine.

CDR3 DNA: TGTGCCAGCTCACCGACAGGGGATGGCTACACCTTC. Translating gives CASSPTGDGYTF. The V call is TRBV18, the J call TRBJ1-2; 8 nucleotides agree with TRBD1. CDR1 is KGHSH, CDR2 LQKENI, per germline. The V and J ends lost 3 bases and 6 bases, in that order; junction bases with no gene match: 0. This CDR3 has 12 residues.